The TCR beta chain under discussion was sequenced for a study of blood T cell repertoires in COVID-19. Study information: Italy, Spain and the United States were the sources of the convalescent and acute COVID-19 samples.

Participants had their cohort set by participant-reported clinical history. Recovery among Cohort 3 donors was established by two negative PCRs, clearance, or symptom resolution. Authors' processing steps: Scientists estimated how many nucleated cells there were by amplifying reference gene primers. TCRdb's table, derived via immunoSEQ multiplex PCR, lists solely in-frame clones and lacks some. V and J calls plus clone size are reproduced from that table; the DNA served to infer D and trimming. The sample lists approximately 150,000 clones, less than 85% seen once, with about a sixth in the top ten. The germline gives CDR1 MNHEY, CDR2 SVGEGT. Deletions cut 6 bases from V and 9 bases from J, with 17 bases between. The CDR3 has 14 amino acids.

V is TRBV6-2 or TRBV6-3 and J is TRBJ2-2; D remains ambiguous. This sequence was found in a man between 60 and 70 years old who had recovered from COVID-19. Sequencing was carried out using PBMCs or T cells enriched from blood (not recorded which). The CDR3 DNA follows: TGTGCCAGCAGCGCCAACGATTGGCCCCGGGAGCTGTTTTTT. Translated: CASSANDWPRELFF.